This TCR beta chain was captured in a study of blood T cell repertoires in COVID-19. This CDR3 contains 14 residues. Germline V CDR1 and CDR2: SNHLY, FYNNEI. J was trimmed by 3 bases and V by 6 bases; bases with no gene match: 6. Sequencing used immunoSEQ multiplex PCR; TCRdb keeps in-frame clones, though not all of them. This table has some 160,000 clones, approximately 90% appearing once. The sequence came from a woman aged 50 to 65 who had recovered from COVID-19. Sequenced material: PBMCs or T cells enriched from blood (not recorded which). The chain employs TRBV2 and TRBJ2-7; 9 bases align to TRBD1. CDR3 sequence (DNA): TGTGCCAGCAGGGCGGGACAGGGTGGCTACGAGCAGTACTTC. Encoded protein: CASRAGQGGYEQYF.